Listed here are 10 T cell receptor beta chains from one sample, sequenced in a study of radiotherapy plus CTLA-4 blockade in lung cancer. The method was immunoSEQ multiplex PCR; TCRdb's version includes in-frame clones alone and lacks a portion of them. The sample lists tens of thousands of clones, about three quarters seen once, with 3.6% in the top ten. The material was peripheral blood, obtained from a patient treated with radiotherapy plus ipilimumab. These receptors were taken from a human donor with non-small cell lung cancer who had stable disease on radiotherapy plus ipilimumab.

The V gene is TRBV7-2, the J gene TRBJ2-5, with TRBD2 identical over 11 bases. The trim removed 4 bases at V and 5 bases at J, leaving 3 bases unmatched. The CDR3 consists of 14 residues. The germline gives CDR1 SGHTA, CDR2 FQGNSA. This CDR3 reads CASSSSGRRETQYF. The CDR3 DNA reads TGTGCCAGCAGCTCTAGCGGGAGGAGGGAGACCCAGTACTTC.

The chain recombines TRBV11-3 with TRBJ2-7; 9 nucleotides align to TRBD2. The CDR3 sequence is 14 residues long. V shed 3 bases, J shed 1 base, and the junction held 1 base outside the gene matches. The germline V gene encodes CDR1 SGHNT and CDR2 YENEEA. The CDR3 DNA reads as TGTGCCAGCAGCTTCGCGGGAGGGTCCTACGAGCAGTACTTC. It specifies CASSFAGGSYEQYF.

In this sample, this clone turned up a few times. The genes are TRBV19 and TRBJ2-3, with D hard to call. Trimming took off 5 bases at V and 6 bases at J, with 6 bases between the two ends. This CDR3 is built from 11 residues. Germline V gene data show CDR1 as LNHDA and CDR2 as SQIVND (reference sequence). The CDR3 spells CASSSRDTQYF. The CDR3 bases are TGTGCCAGTAGTTCTCGGGATACGCAGTATTTT. Complete variable domain (other parts from reference TRBV19 and TRBJ2-3): DGGITQSPKYLFRKEGQNVTLSCEQNLNHDAMYWYRQDPGQGLRLIYYSQIVNDFQKGDIAEGYSVSREKKESFPLTVTSAQKNPTAFYLCASSSRDTQYFGPGTRLTVL.

V and J are TRBV12-2 and TRBJ1-5. TRBV12-2 is a pseudogene segment. This CDR3 spans 16 amino acids. The CDR3 sequence is CASRLEVRRENQPQHF. For the CDR3, the DNA is TGTGCAAGTCGCTTAGAGGTCAGGCGGGAGAATCAGCCCCAGCATTTT.

This chain connects TRBV6-5 to TRBJ1-4; D not certain. CDR1 and CDR2 (germline): MNHEY, SVGAGI. V was pared by 5 bases and J by 11 bases, with 12 bases between. CDR3 length: 12 residues. The DNA for the CDR3 is TGTGCCAGCAGTCAAACCACGGGGAAACTGTTTTTT. This translates into CASSQTTGKLFF.

CDR3 sequence reads: CASSTGAREQYF. In DNA form, the CDR3 reads TGTGCCAGCTCCACAGGGGCCCGCGAGCAGTACTTC. The genes are TRBV18 and TRBJ2-7; TRBD1 matches at 7 bases. CDR1 is KGHSH, CDR2 LQKENI, per germline. The CDR3 is made up of 12 amino acids. Trimming removed 6 bases from V and 6 bases from J; junction bases left unmatched: 5. The whole variable domain, remainder taken from reference TRBV18 and TRBJ2-7, is NAGVMQNPRHLVRRRGQEARLRCSPMKGHSHVYWYRQLPEEGLKFMVYLQKENIIDESGMPKERFSAEFPKEGPSILRIQQVVRGDSAAYFCASSTGAREQYFGPGTRLTVT.

This sequence joins TRBV27 and TRBJ2-1; 9 bases agree with TRBD2. Germline loops: CDR1 MNHEY, CDR2 SMNVEV (reference sequence). V lost 5 bases and J lost 1; bases outside the gene matches: 9. The CDR3 has 17 amino acids. The CDR3, as DNA: TGTGCCAGCAGTCCACTTAGCGGGAGCGGGTCCTACAATGAGCAGTTCTTC. Its protein is CASSPLSGSGSYNEQFF.

This clone came up once. The chain recombines TRBV28 with TRBJ2-4, with D hard to call. Germline CDR1 is MDHEN and CDR2 is SYDVKM. V lost 4 bases to trimming and J lost 1 base, with 11 bases between them. This CDR3 contains 15 residues. CDR3 protein: CASSSPTLAKNIQYF. The CDR3 DNA reads as TGTGCCAGCAGTTCCCCGACACTGGCCAAAAACATTCAGTACTTC.

The rearrangement links TRBV19 to TRBJ2-3; tentatively, D is TRBD1 (5 bases). From germline, CDR1 is LNHDA and CDR2 SQIVND (reference sequence). V gave up 5 bases and J gave up 6 bases, with 12 bases separating them. The CDR3 is made up of 13 amino acids. The CDR3: CASSSQGGDTQYF. The CDR3 DNA follows: TGTGCCAGTAGTTCGCAGGGTGGGGATACGCAGTATTTT. The full variable domain, in which reference TRBV19 and TRBJ2-3 provide the parts outside the CDR3, is DGGITQSPKYLFRKEGQNVTLSCEQNLNHDAMYWYRQDPGQGLRLIYYSQIVNDFQKGDIAEGYSVSREKKESFPLTVTSAQKNPTAFYLCASSSQGGDTQYFGPGTRLTVL.

This clone was seen more than once but under ten times. V and J are TRBV19 and TRBJ2-1; D remains unclear. V was cut by 5 bases and J by 5 bases, with 13 bases left in between. The CDR3 is 14 residues long. Germline CDR1 LNHDA, CDR2 SQIVND (reference sequence). The CDR3 region is CASSDLGRNNEQFF. The CDR3 nucleotides are TGTGCCAGTAGTGACCTCGGGCGGAACAATGAGCAGTTCTTC.